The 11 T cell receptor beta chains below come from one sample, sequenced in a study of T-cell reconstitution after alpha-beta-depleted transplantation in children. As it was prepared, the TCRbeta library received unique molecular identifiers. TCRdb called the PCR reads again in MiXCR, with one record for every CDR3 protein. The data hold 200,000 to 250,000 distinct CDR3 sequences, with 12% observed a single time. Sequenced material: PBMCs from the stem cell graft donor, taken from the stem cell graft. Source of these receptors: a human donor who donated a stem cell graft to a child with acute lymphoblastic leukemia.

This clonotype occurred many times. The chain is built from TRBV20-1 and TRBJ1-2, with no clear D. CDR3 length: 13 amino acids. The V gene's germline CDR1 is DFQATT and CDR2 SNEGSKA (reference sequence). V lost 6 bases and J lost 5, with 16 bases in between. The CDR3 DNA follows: TGCAGTGCCAGCGTTCGTCGTGATTATGGCTACACCTTC. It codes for CSASVRRDYGYTF.

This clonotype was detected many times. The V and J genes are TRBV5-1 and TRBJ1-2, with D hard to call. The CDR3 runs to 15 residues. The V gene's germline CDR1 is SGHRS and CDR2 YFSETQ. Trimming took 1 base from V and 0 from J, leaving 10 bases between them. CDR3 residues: CASSLFGYANYGYTF. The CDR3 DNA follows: TGCGCCAGCAGCTTGTTCGGCTATGCTAACTATGGCTACACCTTC.

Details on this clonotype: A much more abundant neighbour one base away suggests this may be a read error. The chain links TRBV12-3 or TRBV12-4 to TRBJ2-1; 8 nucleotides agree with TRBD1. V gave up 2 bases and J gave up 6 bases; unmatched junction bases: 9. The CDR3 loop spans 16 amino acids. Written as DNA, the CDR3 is TGTGCCAGCAGTTTACATTTTAGGGACAGGTCCAATGAGCAGTTCTTC. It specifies CASSLHFRDRSNEQFF.

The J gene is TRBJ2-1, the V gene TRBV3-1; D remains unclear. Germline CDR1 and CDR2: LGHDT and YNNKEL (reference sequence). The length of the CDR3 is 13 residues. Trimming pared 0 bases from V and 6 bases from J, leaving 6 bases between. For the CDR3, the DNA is TGTGCCAGCAGCCAAGATCCAATCAATGAGCAGTTCTTC. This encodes CASSQDPINEQFF.

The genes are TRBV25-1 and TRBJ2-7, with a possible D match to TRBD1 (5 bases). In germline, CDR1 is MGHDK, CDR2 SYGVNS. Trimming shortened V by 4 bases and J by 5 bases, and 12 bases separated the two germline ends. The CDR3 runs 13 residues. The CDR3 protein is CASSGQGTNEQYF. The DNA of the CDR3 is TGTGCCAGCAGTGGGCAGGGCACGAACGAGCAGTACTTC.

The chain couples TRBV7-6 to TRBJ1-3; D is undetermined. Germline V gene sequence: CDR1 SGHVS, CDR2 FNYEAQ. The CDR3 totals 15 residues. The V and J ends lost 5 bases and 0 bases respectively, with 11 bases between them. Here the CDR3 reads CASSPPGASGNTIYF. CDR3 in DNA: TGTGCCAGCAGCCCACCAGGTGCCTCTGGAAACACCATATATTTT.

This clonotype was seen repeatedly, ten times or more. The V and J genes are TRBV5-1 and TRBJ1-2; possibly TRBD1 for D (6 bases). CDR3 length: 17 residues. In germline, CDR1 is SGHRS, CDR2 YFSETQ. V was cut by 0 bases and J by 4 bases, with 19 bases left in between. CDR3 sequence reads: CASSLAGTVPRGYGYTF. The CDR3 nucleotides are TGCGCCAGCAGCTTGGCCGGGACGGTACCCAGGGGCTATGGCTACACCTTC.

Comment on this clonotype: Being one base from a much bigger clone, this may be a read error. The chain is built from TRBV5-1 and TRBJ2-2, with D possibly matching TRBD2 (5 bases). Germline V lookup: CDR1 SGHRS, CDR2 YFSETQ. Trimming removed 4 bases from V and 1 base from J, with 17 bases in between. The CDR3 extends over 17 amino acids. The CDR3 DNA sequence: TGCGCCAGCAGCGTGGCCCCTCGCGGGTGGAACACCGGGGAGCTGTTTTTT. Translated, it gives CASSVAPRGWNTGELFF.

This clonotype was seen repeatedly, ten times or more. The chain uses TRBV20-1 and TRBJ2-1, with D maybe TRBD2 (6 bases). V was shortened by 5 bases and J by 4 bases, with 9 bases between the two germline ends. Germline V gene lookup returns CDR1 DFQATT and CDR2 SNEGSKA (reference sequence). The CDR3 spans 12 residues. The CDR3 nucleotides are TGCAGTGCTTCGGAGGGTTACAATGAGCAGTTCTTC. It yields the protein CSASEGYNEQFF.

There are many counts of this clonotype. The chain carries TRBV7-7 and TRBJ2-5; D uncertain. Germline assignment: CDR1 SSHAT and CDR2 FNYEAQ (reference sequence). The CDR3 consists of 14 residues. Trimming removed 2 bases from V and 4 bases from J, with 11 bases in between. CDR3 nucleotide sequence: TGTGCCAGCAGCTTATCCAACAGCTTAGAGACCCAGTACTTC. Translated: CASSLSNSLETQYF.

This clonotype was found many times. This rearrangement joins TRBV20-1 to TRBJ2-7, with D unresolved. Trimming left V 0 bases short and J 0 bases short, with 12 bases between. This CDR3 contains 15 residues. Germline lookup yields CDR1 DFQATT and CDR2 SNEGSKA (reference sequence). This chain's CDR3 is CSARDSTRSSYEQYF. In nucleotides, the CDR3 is TGCAGTGCTAGAGATTCGACACGTAGCTCCTACGAGCAGTACTTC.